This TCR beta chain was sequenced for a study of T-cell reconstitution after alpha-beta-depleted transplantation in children. Looked up from germline, CDR1 is SGHRS and CDR2 is YFSETQ. V gave up 3 bases and J gave up 8 bases, with 12 bases separating them. This CDR3 is built from 14 residues. It was with unique molecular identifiers that the TCRbeta library was prepared. TCRdb ran MiXCR on the PCR reads and lists one entry per CDR3 protein. Among 230,000 or so distinct CDR3 sequences, approximately 12% were seen once, and the ten largest hold around 3%. This clonotype was observed many times. V is TRBV5-1 and J is TRBJ2-6; TRBD1 might be the D (5 bases). This sequence originates from a human donor who donated a stem cell graft to a child with acute lymphoblastic leukemia. The sequencing used PBMCs from the stem cell graft donor, collected from the stem cell graft. DNA of the CDR3: TGCGCCAGCAGCTATGGGGCGCATCCCAACGTCCTGACTTTC. This sequence encodes CASSYGAHPNVLTF.